The entry that follows covers one TCR beta chain sequence. Its antigen is not identified. Germline CDR1 SGHVS, CDR2 FNYEAQ. The CDR3 contains 14 residues. Deletions cut 5 bases from V and 6 bases from J, with 16 bases between. The record originates from a study of OX40 agonist ivuxolimab in advanced cancers. Findings and caveats of the study: Among T cells, CD8+ cells averaged more expanded clones than CD4+ cells.

Clones were sequenced by immunoSEQ multiplex PCR, and TCRdb holds only the in-frame ones, with some missing. The table lists some 87,000 clones, 90% to 95% of them singletons. The TCR was taken from an adult with an advanced solid tumor such as melanoma, head and neck, liver or kidney cancer. The sequenced sample was CD4+ or CD8+ T cells sorted from blood, obtained in a trial of the OX40 agonist ivuxolimab. This chain links TRBV7-6 with TRBJ1-1; possibly TRBD1 for D (6 bases). CDR3 region: CASSPRQGISEAFF. The CDR3 bases are TGTGCCAGCAGCCCCCGTCAGGGGATATCTGAAGCTTTCTTT.